This T cell receptor (beta chain) was identified during a study of cytomegalovirus exposure and HLA in healthy donors. Study details: Out of 150 million to 200 million T cells, an earlier analysis found over 90 million unique TCR beta sequences in total.

13 Jbeta primers and 60 Vbeta primers were used for the PCR. The method was immunoSEQ multiplex PCR; TCRdb's version includes in-frame clones alone and lacks a portion of them. The sample holds 90,000 to 150,000 clones, 15% seen once. CDR1 is LGHNT, CDR2 FRNRAP, per germline. The CDR3 consists of 12 residues. V was shortened by 3 bases and J by 6 bases, with 8 bases between the two germline ends. Note on this clone: What it binds is not known.

Study-wide points: In an earlier analysis, most TCR beta V segments were productive about 87% or about 30% of the time.

This chain joins TRBV12-5 and TRBJ1-2; D is unclear. Material: PBMCs. This TCR derives from a woman aged 18-29 years in good health and CMV-seronegative. Written as DNA, the CDR3 is TGTGCTAGTGGTTTCGGGAGGGATGGCTACACCTTC. Its translation is CASGFGRDGYTF.